One sample yielded the 22 T cell receptor beta chains listed below, sequenced in a study of cytomegalovirus exposure and HLA in healthy donors. With 60 Vbeta and 13 Jbeta primers, the PCR was carried out. Method: immunoSEQ multiplex PCR; TCRdb's copy keeps in-frame clones and lacks some. The table includes 120,000 to 150,000 clones, around 79% detected once. The sequenced sample consisted of PBMCs. These receptors were collected from a man aged 35 to 55 in good health and CMV-seropositive.

The chain couples TRBV5-1 to TRBJ2-3; the D gene is possibly TRBD1 (5 bases). CDR3 length: 15 amino acids. With 4 bases removed from V and 2 bases from J, the gap between germline ends came to 14 bases. Germline assignment: CDR1 SGHRS and CDR2 YFSETQ. CDR3 amino acids: CASSVQEFATDTQYF. For the CDR3, the DNA is TGCGCCAGCAGCGTACAGGAATTCGCCACAGATACGCAGTATTTT.

This clone was counted a few times. The chain couples TRBV6-5 to TRBJ2-7; 8 nucleotides match TRBD2. This CDR3 spans 16 amino acids. Germline-derived CDR1 and CDR2 are MNHEY and SVGAGI. Trimming took 3 bases from V and 0 from J; bases not matched to a gene: 7. The CDR3 DNA sequence: TGTGCCAGCAGTTATGAGCCTAGCGGGTTCTCCTACGAGCAGTACTTC. It specifies CASSYEPSGFSYEQYF.

In its sample, this clone was seen a few times. This sequence joins TRBV6-1 and TRBJ1-1; tentative D call: TRBD1 (6 bases). The germline V and J ends were trimmed by 4 bases and 5 bases, with 11 bases remaining between them. The CDR3 is 13 amino acids. Germline V lookup: CDR1 MNHNS, CDR2 SASEGT. CDR3 bases: TGTGCCAGCAGTGTAATACAGGGAACTGAAGCTTTCTTT. Translated: CASSVIQGTEAFF.

This chain connects TRBV7-2 to TRBJ1-5; 7 bases align to TRBD1. The CDR3 runs 15 residues. Germline-derived CDR1 and CDR2 are SGHTA and FQGNSA. After removal of 1 base from V and 3 bases from J, the junction contained 3 bases not matched to a gene. In DNA, the CDR3 is TGTGCCAGCAGCTTAGTAGGGACAGCCAATCAGCCCCAGCATTTT. This translates into CASSLVGTANQPQHF.

This chain links TRBV4-2 with TRBJ1-1; the D gene is possibly TRBD1 (6 bases). The CDR3 runs to 16 residues. V was pared by 0 bases and J by 0 bases, with 11 bases between. CDR1 LGHNA and CDR2 YNFKEQ come from the germline V gene. CDR3 coding DNA: TGTGCCAGCAGCCAAGACCAGGGGCGAATGAACACTGAAGCTTTCTTT. Residues: CASSQDQGRMNTEAFF.

The genes are TRBV19 and TRBJ2-3; 7 bases line up with TRBD1. This CDR3 has 16 amino acids. Germline values: CDR1 LNHDA, CDR2 SQIVND (reference sequence). V dropped 6 bases and J dropped 0; count of bases not matched to a gene: 9. CDR3 sequence: CASRSPGTASTDTQYF. The CDR3 nucleotides read TGTGCCAGTAGATCCCCTGGGACAGCTAGCACAGATACGCAGTATTTT.

The rearrangement joins TRBV18 to TRBJ1-1, with D tentatively TRBD1 (6 bases). There are 14 residues in the CDR3. CDR1 KGHSH and CDR2 LQKENI come from the germline V gene. With 6 bases removed from V and 2 bases from J, the gap between germline ends came to 13 bases. The CDR3 sequence is CASSPLQGNTEAFF. CDR3 DNA sequence: TGTGCCAGCTCCCCTTTACAGGGTAACACTGAAGCTTTCTTT.

The chain couples TRBV27 to TRBJ1-5; TRBD1 agrees at 7 bases. V was pared by 6 bases and J by 5 bases, with 7 bases of the junction left unmatched. Germline-derived CDR1 and CDR2 are MNHEY and SMNVEV (reference sequence). CDR3 size: 14 residues. The CDR3 here is CASSVTGVHQPQHF. CDR3 sequence (DNA): TGTGCCAGCAGCGTAACAGGGGTCCATCAGCCCCAGCATTTT.

This clone was picked up a small number of times. The rearrangement links TRBV29-1 to TRBJ1-5, with TRBD1 matching 7 bases. Trimming removed 7 bases from V and 7 bases from J; junction bases left unmatched: 10. From germline, CDR1 is SQVTM and CDR2 ANQGSEA. The CDR3 runs to 13 residues. In DNA form, the CDR3 reads TGCAGCGCAAGGGACAGCCCTTTCCAGCCCCAGCATTTT. It is translated as CSARDSPFQPQHF.

The V gene is TRBV7-8, the J gene TRBJ2-4; TRBD1 aligns across 10 bases. CDR1 and CDR2 (germline): SGHVS, FQNEAQ. The CDR3 sequence is 19 residues long. V lost 2 bases to trimming and J lost 1 base; unmatched junction nucleotides: 11. CDR3 nucleotide sequence: TGTGCCAGCAGCTTACTAAGGGACAGGGGTGCCGTGGCCAAAAACATTCAGTACTTC. Its translation is CASSLLRDRGAVAKNIQYF.

This chain connects TRBV28 to TRBJ2-2; D is unclear. The CDR3 length is 17 residues. V dropped 3 bases and J dropped 2 bases, with 16 bases sitting between them. CDR1 is MDHEN and CDR2 is SYDVKM in the germline V gene. The CDR3 coding sequence is TGTGCCAGCAGTTTGGTTTTATCGACTTTAAACACCGGGGAGCTGTTTTTT. Its protein product is CASSLVLSTLNTGELFF.

The chain is built from TRBV2 and TRBJ2-1; 9 bases fit TRBD2. The trim removed 6 bases at V and 10 bases at J, leaving 7 bases unmatched. CDR1 and CDR2 (germline): SNHLY, FYNNEI. The CDR3 contains 13 residues. This CDR3 is CASRVLSGGEQFF. The CDR3 DNA reads TGTGCCAGCAGAGTCCTTAGCGGGGGAGAGCAGTTCTTC.

This chain uses TRBV7-6 with TRBJ1-4; 7 nucleotides agree with TRBD1. The CDR3 totals 15 residues. V was clipped by 3 bases and J by 5 bases; unmatched bases: 6. Looked up from germline, CDR1 is SGHVS and CDR2 is FNYEAQ. CDR3 nucleotide sequence: TGTGCCAGCAGCTTTTATCAGGGGGAAAATGAAAAACTGTTTTTT. As protein: CASSFYQGENEKLFF.

The J gene is TRBJ2-3, the V gene TRBV9; 8 nucleotides line up with TRBD1. The CDR3 is made up of 17 amino acids. Germline trimming cut 3 bases from V and 4 bases from J; bases unmatched to any gene: 13. CDR1 and CDR2 from the germline V gene are SGDLS and YYNGEE. CDR3 protein: CASSALQGAEEADTQYF. Written as DNA, the CDR3 is TGTGCCAGCAGCGCCCTTCAGGGGGCGGAGGAGGCAGATACGCAGTATTTT.

The chain uses TRBV7-3 and TRBJ2-5, with 9 bases aligning to TRBD1. The CDR3 totals 13 residues. Per germline, CDR1 SGHTA and CDR2 FQGTGA. V lost 5 bases to trimming and J lost 4 bases; unmatched junction nucleotides: 2. CDR3 amino acids: CASSMGQGETQYF. DNA of the CDR3: TGTGCCAGCAGCATGGGACAGGGAGAGACCCAGTACTTC.

V usage is TRBV5-1 and J usage is TRBJ2-1, with TRBD2 matching 8 bases. Germline V CDR1 and CDR2: SGHRS, YFSETQ. The CDR3 sequence is 14 residues long. Trimming cost V 7 bases and J 3 bases; bases outside gene matches: 6. CDR3 DNA sequence: TGCGCCAGCTCCGAACTAGCGGTCTACAATGAGCAGTTCTTC. Amino acid sequence: CASSELAVYNEQFF. The variable domain in full, completed from reference TRBV5-1 and TRBJ2-1, reads KAGVTQTPRYLIKTRGQQVTLSCSPISGHRSVSWYQQTPGQGLQFLFEYFSETQRNKGNFPGRFSGRQFSNSRSEMNVSTLELGDSALYLCASSELAVYNEQFFGPGTRLTVL.

This chain uses TRBV7-2 with TRBJ2-1; 12 bases agree with TRBD2. Germline V gene sequence: CDR1 SGHTA, CDR2 FQGNSA. CDR3 length: 17 residues. V lost 5 bases and J lost 6; bases outside the gene matches: 11. In DNA form, the CDR3 reads TGTGCCAGCAGCCCCCCGACTAGCGGGAGCATGGGCAATGAGCAGTTCTTC. Translating gives CASSPPTSGSMGNEQFF.

This chain connects TRBV7-9 to TRBJ1-2, with D unclear. The CDR3 runs 13 residues. The V and J ends lost 5 bases and 7 bases respectively, with 14 bases between them. The germline CDR1 and CDR2 sequences are SEHNR and FQNEAQ (reference sequence). The CDR3 sequence: CASSAGTARGYTF. The CDR3 region has the DNA TGTGCCAGCAGCGCGGGCACGGCCCGTGGCTACACCTTC.

CDR3 protein: CASSSQPVADNEQFF. The CDR3 bases are TGTGCCAGCAGTAGTCAGCCAGTAGCGGACAATGAGCAGTTCTTC. The chain links TRBV2 to TRBJ2-1, with D perhaps matching TRBD2 (6 bases). The V end lost 5 bases, the J end lost 5 bases, and 16 bases lay between the germline ends. The germline CDR1 and CDR2 sequences are SNHLY and FYNNEI. The CDR3 covers 15 residues.

The chain links TRBV6-5 to TRBJ2-7, with 9 bases identical to TRBD1. V was pared by 0 bases and J by 1 base, with 4 bases of the junction left unmatched. Germline CDR1 and CDR2: MNHEY and SVGAGI. The CDR3 consists of 16 residues. The CDR3, as DNA: TGTGCCAGCAGTTACTCGTCCGGGACAGGGTCCTACGAGCAGTACTTC. It codes for CASSYSSGTGSYEQYF.

This chain joins TRBV5-1 and TRBJ2-2, with 8 nucleotides matching TRBD2. Trimming at V came to 0 bases and at J to 3 bases, leaving 16 bases not matched to a gene. Germline CDR1 is SGHRS and CDR2 is YFSETQ. The CDR3 runs to 20 residues. CDR3 residues: CASSLGLRTEAGAYTGELFF. The CDR3 coding sequence is TGCGCCAGCAGCTTGGGGTTGAGGACTGAAGCGGGAGCGTACACCGGGGAGCTGTTTTTT.

For the CDR3, the DNA is TGTGCCAGCAGCTTAGAAGCTAGCGGGAGTTCCTACGAGCAGTACTTC. Its translation: CASSLEASGSSYEQYF. The genes are TRBV7-8 and TRBJ2-7; 10 bases are shared with TRBD2. CDR1 and CDR2 from the germline V gene are SGHVS and FQNEAQ. CDR3 length: 16 amino acids. Unmatched junction bases numbered 4, after V lost 1 base and J lost 1 base.